Here is one T cell receptor (beta chain) with its context. Its specificity is unknown. These data are taken from a study of shared clonotypes between healthy human individuals. Study-level points and caveats: Larger richness was generally estimated for naive than memory subsets. Sequencing depth was a factor that was expected to affect clonotype sharing among donors. The donor pool, a small one, limited the genetic and exposure-history diversity represented.

As originally analysed: ImmunoSEQ junction-only sequences lacked quality scores, so their filtering differed. Clones were sequenced by immunoSEQ multiplex PCR, and TCRdb holds only the in-frame ones, with some missing. Clone size and V and J calls were adopted from that table, with D and trimming inferred from the DNA. The sample carries about 2.3 million clones, approximately 93% recorded once. Germline loops: CDR1 MDHEN, CDR2 SYDVKM. The CDR3 consists of 13 residues. V was trimmed by 6 bases and J by 5 bases, leaving 11 bases between them. Sequencing input: naive CD4+ T cells from PBMCs. Subset meaning: CD45RA+ positively selected. This chain links TRBV28 with TRBJ1-5; no clear D gene. This clonotype originated in a man aged 18 to 30 in good health. Some clones in this sample may be carry-over from other donors' samples. The CDR3 sequence: CASSGKGYQPQHF. CDR3 nucleotide sequence: TGTGCCAGCAGCGGAAAGGGTTATCAGCCCCAGCATTTT.